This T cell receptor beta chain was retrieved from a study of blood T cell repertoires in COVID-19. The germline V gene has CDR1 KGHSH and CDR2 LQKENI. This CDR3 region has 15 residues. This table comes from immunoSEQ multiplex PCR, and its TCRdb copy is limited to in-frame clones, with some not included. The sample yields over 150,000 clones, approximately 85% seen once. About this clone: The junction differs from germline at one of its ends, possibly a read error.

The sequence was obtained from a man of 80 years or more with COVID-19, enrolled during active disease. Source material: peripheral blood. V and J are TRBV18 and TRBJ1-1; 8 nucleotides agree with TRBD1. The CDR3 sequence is CVSSPPGGPRTEAFF. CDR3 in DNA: TGTGTCAGCTCACCCCCAGGGGGCCCGAGGACTGAAGCTTTCTTT.